This TCR beta chain comes out of a study of vaccination and CD4 T cells after COVID-19. Across the whole study: Six males and four females constituted the convalescent cohort, two of whom were Hispanic. According to the study, participants were given two doses of BNT162b2 or mRNA-1273 vaccine.

Sequence data for DNA of cultured CD4+ T cells were generated by the Oncomine TCR Beta short-read assay. One entry per CDR3 protein results from TCRdb running MiXCR on the PCR reads. This table has about 9,500 distinct CDR3 sequences, 66% appearing once. In the case of this clonotype: Its antigen is not identified.

This sample's treatment: approximately nine-day PBMC culture with coronavirus spike peptide pools or control peptides (ViraFEST assay). Expansion of antigen-specific T cells with peptide pools by ViraFEST preceded sequencing of TCRs. V lost 6 bases and J lost 4, with 13 bases in between. Germline CDR1 is DFQATT and CDR2 is SNEGSKA (reference sequence). The CDR3 consists of 13 residues. The specimen was CD4+ T cells from blood, cultured in vitro. This sequence originates from a human donor who had recovered from COVID-19. The chain recombines TRBV20-1 with TRBJ1-3; D possibly corresponds to TRBD1 (5 bases). Here the CDR3 reads CSAPRGPGNTIYF. Here the CDR3 DNA reads TGCAGTGCCCCGAGGGGTCCGGGAAACACCATATATTTT.